The T cell receptor (beta chain) under discussion was sequenced for a study of blood T cell repertoires in COVID-19. Germline lookup yields CDR1 MNHEY and CDR2 SVGAGI. The CDR3 sequence is 13 residues long. V was shortened by 5 bases and J by 2 bases, with 9 bases between the two germline ends. Authors' processing steps: Amplification with reference gene primers provided the estimates of nucleated cell counts. Sequencing used immunoSEQ multiplex PCR; TCRdb keeps in-frame clones, though not all of them. V, J and clone size derive from that table, while D and trimming were established from the DNA sequence. The sample has 30,000 to 35,000 clones, just over 85% seen once.

The source of this sequence is a woman in her 70s with active COVID-19. The chain has TRBV6-5 and TRBJ1-1, with D perhaps TRBD1 (6 bases). The source material was peripheral blood. The CDR3 region is CASSRGGNTEAFF. The CDR3 region has the DNA TGTGCCAGCAGTCGAGGGGGTAACACTGAAGCTTTCTTT.